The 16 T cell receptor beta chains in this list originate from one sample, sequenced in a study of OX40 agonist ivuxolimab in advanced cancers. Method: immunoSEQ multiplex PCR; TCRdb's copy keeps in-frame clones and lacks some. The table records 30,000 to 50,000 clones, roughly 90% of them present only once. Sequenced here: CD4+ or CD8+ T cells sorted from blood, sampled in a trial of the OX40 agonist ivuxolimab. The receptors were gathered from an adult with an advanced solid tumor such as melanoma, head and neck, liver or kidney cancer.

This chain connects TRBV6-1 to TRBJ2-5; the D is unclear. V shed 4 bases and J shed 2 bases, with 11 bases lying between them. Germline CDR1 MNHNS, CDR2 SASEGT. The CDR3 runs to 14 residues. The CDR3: CASSGRRKQETQYF. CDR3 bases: TGTGCCAGCAGTGGAAGACGGAAGCAAGAGACCCAGTACTTC.

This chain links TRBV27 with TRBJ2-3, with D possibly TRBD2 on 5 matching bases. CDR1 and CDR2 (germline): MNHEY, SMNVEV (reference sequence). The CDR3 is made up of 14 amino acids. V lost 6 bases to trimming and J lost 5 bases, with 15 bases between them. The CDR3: CASRTYTGGDTQYF. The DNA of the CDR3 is TGTGCCAGCAGAACATACACTGGAGGAGATACGCAGTATTTT.

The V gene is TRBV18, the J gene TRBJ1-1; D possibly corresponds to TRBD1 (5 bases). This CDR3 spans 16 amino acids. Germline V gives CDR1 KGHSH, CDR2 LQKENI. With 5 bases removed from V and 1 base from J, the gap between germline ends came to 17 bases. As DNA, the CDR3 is TGTGCCAGCTCATCCAGACAGCCCTCGTCGAACACTGAAGCTTTCTTT. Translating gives CASSSRQPSSNTEAFF.

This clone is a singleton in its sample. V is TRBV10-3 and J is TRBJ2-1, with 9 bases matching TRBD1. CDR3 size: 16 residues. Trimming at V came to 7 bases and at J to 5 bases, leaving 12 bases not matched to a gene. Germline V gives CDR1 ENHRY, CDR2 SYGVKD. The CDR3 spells CAITSTGGAGNNEQFF. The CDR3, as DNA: TGTGCCATCACCAGCACAGGGGGCGCAGGGAACAATGAGCAGTTCTTC.

In nucleotides, the CDR3 is TGTGCCAGCAGCCCTAGGCGTAGCCCGAACACTGAAGCTTTCTTT. Translation gives CASSPRRSPNTEAFF. This chain links TRBV27 with TRBJ1-1; D not certain. Germline V gene sequence: CDR1 MNHEY, CDR2 SMNVEV (reference sequence). The V and J ends lost 6 bases and 1 base respectively, with 15 bases between them. The CDR3 totals 15 residues.

CDR3: CASSLQARDGRPFF. The CDR3 nucleotides read TGCGCCAGCAGCCTACAAGCCCGGGACGGTAGGCCGTTCTTC. This chain links TRBV4-3 with TRBJ2-1; TRBD1 or TRBD2 may be the D gene (5 bases each). This CDR3 spans 14 amino acids. From germline, CDR1 is LGHNA and CDR2 YSLEER. V was clipped by 4 bases and J by 15 bases, with 22 bases between them.

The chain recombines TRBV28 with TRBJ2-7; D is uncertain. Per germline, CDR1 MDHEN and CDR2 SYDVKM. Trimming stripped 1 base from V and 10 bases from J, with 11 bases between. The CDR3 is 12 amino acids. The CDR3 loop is CASSLYSGPQYF. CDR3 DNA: TGTGCCAGCAGTTTATACTCCGGGCCTCAGTACTTC.

CDR3 sequence (DNA): TGTGCCAGCAGTCCACCGGTAGGGTATGGCTACACCTTC. This codes for CASSPPVGYGYTF. This chain links TRBV6-6 with TRBJ1-2, with D unresolved. CDR1 is MNHNY, CDR2 SVGAGI, per germline (reference sequence). The CDR3 contains 13 residues. V shed 5 bases and J shed 5 bases, with 12 bases lying between them.

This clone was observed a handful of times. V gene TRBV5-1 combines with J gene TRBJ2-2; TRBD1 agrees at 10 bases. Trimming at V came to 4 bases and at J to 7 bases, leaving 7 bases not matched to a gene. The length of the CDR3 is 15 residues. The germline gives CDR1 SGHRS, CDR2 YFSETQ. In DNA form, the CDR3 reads TGCGCCAGCAGCCCTCGACAGGGGGCTATCGGGGAGCTGTTTTTT. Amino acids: CASSPRQGAIGELFF.

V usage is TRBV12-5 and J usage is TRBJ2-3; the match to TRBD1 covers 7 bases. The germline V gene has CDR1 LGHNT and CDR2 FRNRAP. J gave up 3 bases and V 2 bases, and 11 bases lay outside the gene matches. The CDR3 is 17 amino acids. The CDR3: CASGLSETPRGTDTQYF. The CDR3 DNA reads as TGTGCTAGTGGTTTGTCGGAGACGCCCAGGGGGACAGATACGCAGTATTTT.

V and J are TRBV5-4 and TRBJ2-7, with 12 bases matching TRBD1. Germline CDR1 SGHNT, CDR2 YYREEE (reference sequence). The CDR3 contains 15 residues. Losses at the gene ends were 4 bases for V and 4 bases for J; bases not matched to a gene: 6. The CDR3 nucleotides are TGTGCCAGCAGCCCCGGGACAGGGGGCCCGTACGAGCAGTACTTC. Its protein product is CASSPGTGGPYEQYF.

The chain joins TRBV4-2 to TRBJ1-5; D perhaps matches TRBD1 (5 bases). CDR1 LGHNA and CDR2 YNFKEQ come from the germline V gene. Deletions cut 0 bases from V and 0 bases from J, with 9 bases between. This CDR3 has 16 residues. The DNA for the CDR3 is TGTGCCAGCAGCCAAGAGACAGCCTATAGCAATCAGCCCCAGCATTTT. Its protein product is CASSQETAYSNQPQHF.

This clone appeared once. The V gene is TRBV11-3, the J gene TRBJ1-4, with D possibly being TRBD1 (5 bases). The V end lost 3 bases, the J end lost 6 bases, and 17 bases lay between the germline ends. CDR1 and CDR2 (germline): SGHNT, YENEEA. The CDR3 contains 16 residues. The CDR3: CASSLGPGTGDEKLFF. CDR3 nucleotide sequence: TGTGCCAGCAGCTTGGGACCAGGGACGGGGGATGAAAAACTGTTTTTT.

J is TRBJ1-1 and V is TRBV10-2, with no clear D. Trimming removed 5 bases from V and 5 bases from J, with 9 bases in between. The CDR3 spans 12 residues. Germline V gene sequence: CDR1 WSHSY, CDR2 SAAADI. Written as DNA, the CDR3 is TGCGCCAGCAGTTTGAGACATACTGAAGCTTTCTTT. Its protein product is CASSLRHTEAFF.

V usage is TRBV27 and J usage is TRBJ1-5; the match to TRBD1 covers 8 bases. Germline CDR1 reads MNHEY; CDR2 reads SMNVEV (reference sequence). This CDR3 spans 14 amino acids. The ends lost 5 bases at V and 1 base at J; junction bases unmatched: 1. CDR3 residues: CASSGTGSNQPQHF. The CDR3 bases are TGTGCCAGCAGTGGGACAGGCAGCAATCAGCCCCAGCATTTT.

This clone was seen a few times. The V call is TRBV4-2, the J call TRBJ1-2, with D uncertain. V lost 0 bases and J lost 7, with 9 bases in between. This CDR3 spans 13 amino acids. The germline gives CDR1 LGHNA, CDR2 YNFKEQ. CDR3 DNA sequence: TGTGCCAGCAGCCAAGAAGAAACCGTTGGCTACACCTTC. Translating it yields CASSQEETVGYTF.